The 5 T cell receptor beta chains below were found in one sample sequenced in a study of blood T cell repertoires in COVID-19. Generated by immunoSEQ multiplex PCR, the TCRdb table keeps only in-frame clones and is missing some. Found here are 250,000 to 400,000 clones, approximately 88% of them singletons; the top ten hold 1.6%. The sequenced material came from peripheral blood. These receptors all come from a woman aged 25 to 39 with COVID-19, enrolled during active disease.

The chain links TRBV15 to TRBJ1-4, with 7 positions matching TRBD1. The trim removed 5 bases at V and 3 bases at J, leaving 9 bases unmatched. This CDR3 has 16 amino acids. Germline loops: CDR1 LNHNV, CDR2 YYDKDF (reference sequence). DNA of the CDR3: TGTGCCACCAGCCCTATGACGGGACAGTCTAATGAAAAACTGTTTTTT. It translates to CATSPMTGQSNEKLFF.

The CDR3 bases are TGCGCCAGCAGCCCTAAACCTATGGGAGACAATGAGCAGTTCTTC. Amino acids: CASSPKPMGDNEQFF. V gene TRBV5-1 combines with J gene TRBJ2-1, with TRBD2 as a possible D gene (5 bases). Trimming left V 4 bases short and J 5 bases short, with 16 bases between. The CDR3 extends over 15 amino acids. Germline V lookup: CDR1 SGHRS, CDR2 YFSETQ.

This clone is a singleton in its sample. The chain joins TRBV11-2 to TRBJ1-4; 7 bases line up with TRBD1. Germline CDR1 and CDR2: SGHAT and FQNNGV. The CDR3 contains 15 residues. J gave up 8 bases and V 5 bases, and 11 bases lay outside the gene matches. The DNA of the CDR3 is TGTGCCAGCAGCCACCCGACAGGGCGGGTCGAAAAACTGTTTTTT. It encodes CASSHPTGRVEKLFF.

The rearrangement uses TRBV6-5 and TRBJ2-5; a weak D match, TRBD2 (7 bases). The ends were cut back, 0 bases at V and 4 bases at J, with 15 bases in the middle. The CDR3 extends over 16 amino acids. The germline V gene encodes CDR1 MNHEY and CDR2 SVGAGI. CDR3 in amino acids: CASSYSVGGGRETQYF. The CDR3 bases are TGTGCCAGCAGTTACTCAGTGGGGGGGGGCCGAGAGACCCAGTACTTC.

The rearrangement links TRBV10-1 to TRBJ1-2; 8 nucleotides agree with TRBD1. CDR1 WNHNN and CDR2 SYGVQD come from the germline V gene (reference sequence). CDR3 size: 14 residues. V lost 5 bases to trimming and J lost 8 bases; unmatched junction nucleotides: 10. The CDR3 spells CASSRDRTQMGYTF. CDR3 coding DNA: TGCGCCAGCAGTAGGGACAGGACACAAATGGGCTACACCTTC.